The 28 T cell receptor beta chains listed next were all sequenced from one sample in a study of cytomegalovirus exposure and HLA in healthy donors. PCR was performed using 60 Vbeta and 13 Jbeta primers. Profiling relied on immunoSEQ multiplex PCR, and the TCRdb table lists in-frame clones only, not all of them. Here the sample spans about 110,000 clones, about four fifths being singletons. The sequenced material came from PBMCs. Receptors originate from a woman aged 60-75 years in good health and CMV-seropositive.

The sample holds a few counts of this clone. This chain joins TRBV5-1 and TRBJ1-1; D is perhaps TRBD1 (5 bases). The CDR3 has 12 amino acids. V was trimmed by 6 bases and J by 4 bases, leaving 10 bases between them. CDR1 and CDR2 (germline): SGHRS, YFSETQ. CDR3 region: CASTREGTEAFF. In nucleotides, the CDR3 is TGCGCCAGCACCAGGGAGGGCACTGAAGCTTTCTTT.

J is TRBJ2-7 and V is TRBV7-9; D might be TRBD1 (5 bases). CDR1 is SEHNR and CDR2 is FQNEAQ in the germline V gene (reference sequence). CDR3 length: 16 amino acids. V was cut by 1 base and J by 1 base, with 14 bases left in between. CDR3 protein: CASSLGPPGNSYEQYF. CDR3 DNA: TGTGCCAGCAGCTTAGGTCCCCCAGGGAATTCCTACGAGCAGTACTTC.

This chain connects TRBV6-1 to TRBJ2-5; 8 bases agree with TRBD1. Germline lookup yields CDR1 MNHNS and CDR2 SASEGT. The CDR3 totals 15 residues. The junction had 7 bases not matched to a gene; V was cut back by 5 bases and J by 2 bases. In nucleotides, the CDR3 is TGTGCCAGCAGTACAAACAGGGGGAGGCAAGAGACCCAGTACTTC. Amino acids: CASSTNRGRQETQYF.

This clone was counted a few times. Other DNA sequences from this sample encode an identical CDR3 as well. This sequence joins TRBV18 and TRBJ2-7; a weak D match, TRBD2 (6 bases). Per the germline V gene, CDR1 is KGHSH and CDR2 is LQKENI. The CDR3 loop spans 14 amino acids. V lost 3 bases, J lost 2 bases, and 11 bases lay in between. The CDR3 is CASSPGLLTYEQYF. CDR3 sequence (DNA): TGTGCCAGCTCACCGGGACTCCTAACCTACGAGCAGTACTTC.

The chain combines TRBV27 with TRBJ2-7, with D possibly being TRBD2 (6 bases). Looked up from germline, CDR1 is MNHEY and CDR2 is SMNVEV (reference sequence). V was pared by 3 bases and J by 2 bases, with 8 bases between. The CDR3 spans 13 residues. This chain's CDR3 is CASSFSGAYEQYF. The CDR3 DNA reads as TGTGCCAGCAGTTTTAGCGGCGCCTACGAGCAGTACTTC.

The genes are TRBV5-1 and TRBJ1-3; D not certain. V was cut by 3 bases and J by 2 bases, with 12 bases left in between. This CDR3 region has 15 residues. The germline V gene has CDR1 SGHRS and CDR2 YFSETQ. The DNA of the CDR3 is TGCGCCAGCAGCTCGGACGGGGTACCTGGAAACACCATATATTTT. Translating gives CASSSDGVPGNTIYF.

The J gene is TRBJ2-3, the V gene TRBV29-1, with 9 bases lining up with TRBD2. This CDR3 region has 13 residues. Germline loops: CDR1 SQVTM, CDR2 ANQGSEA. The CDR3 is CRTLAGVRDTQYF. The CDR3 DNA is TGCAGGACCTTAGCGGGAGTCCGAGATACGCAGTATTTT.

The chain uses TRBV4-1 and TRBJ2-1; 9 bases are shared with TRBD2. Germline trimming cut 4 bases from V and 5 bases from J; bases unmatched to any gene: 9. CDR1 MGHRA and CDR2 YSYEKL come from the germline V gene. This CDR3 has 16 residues. CDR3 protein: CASSRPPGLANNEQFF. CDR3 in DNA: TGCGCCAGCAGCCGCCCCCCGGGACTAGCAAACAATGAGCAGTTCTTC.

The chain is built from TRBV7-3 and TRBJ2-1; 8 bases are a match to TRBD1. The CDR3 is made up of 15 amino acids. J was trimmed by 12 bases and V by 5 bases; bases with no gene match: 15. The germline gives CDR1 SGHTA, CDR2 FQGTGA. CDR3 DNA sequence: TGTGCCAGCAGCCAGGGGGCAACCCCACGGGCTGGGCAGTTCTTC. Its translation: CASSQGATPRAGQFF.

This chain joins TRBV6-1 and TRBJ2-5, with TRBD2 matching over 8 bases. The assigned J gene may be wrong: the sequence end matches TRBJ2-7 better. The germline CDR1 and CDR2 sequences are MNHNS and SASEGT. The CDR3 length is 14 residues. The CDR3 region is CASRGLGLGYEQYF. The CDR3 nucleotides read TGTGCCAGCAGGGGTTTGGGACTAGGCTACGAGCAGTACTTC.

The CDR3 coding sequence is TGTGCCAGCAGTGCGAGCGGGACTAACTACGAGCAGTACTTC. This sequence encodes CASSASGTNYEQYF. The chain carries TRBV2 and TRBJ2-7; 7 bases are shared with TRBD2. Germline assignment: CDR1 SNHLY and CDR2 FYNNEI. This CDR3 comprises 14 residues. The V and J ends lost 4 bases and 3 bases, in that order; junction bases with no gene match: 6.

J is TRBJ2-1 and V is TRBV28; 12 bases are a match to TRBD2. CDR1 is MDHEN and CDR2 is SYDVKM in the germline V gene. J gave up 8 bases and V 6 bases, and 8 bases lay outside the gene matches. The CDR3 is 15 residues long. CDR3 region: CASRQLAGGNYEQFF. CDR3 bases: TGTGCCAGCAGGCAACTAGCGGGAGGAAATTATGAGCAGTTCTTC.

The chain joins TRBV5-4 to TRBJ2-2; perhaps TRBD1 as D (10 bases). Germline CDR1 SGHNT, CDR2 YYREEE (reference sequence). Trimming left V 4 bases short and J 3 bases short, with 25 bases between. This CDR3 region has 19 residues. The DNA of the CDR3 is TGTGCCAGCAGCCGGGACAGGGGCGCTAGCGGGATCCACACCGGGGAGCTGTTTTTT. Translated: CASSRDRGASGIHTGELFF.

This chain joins TRBV7-7 and TRBJ2-2; D gene ambiguous. The CDR3 consists of 13 residues. CDR1 and CDR2 from the germline V gene are SSHAT and FNYEAQ (reference sequence). Trimming took off 6 bases at V and 4 bases at J, with 9 bases between the two ends. CDR3 coding DNA: TGTGCCAGCAGTCGACTGGGCACCGGGGAGCTGTTTTTT. Its translation: CASSRLGTGELFF.

V and J are TRBV5-1 and TRBJ2-3; possibly TRBD2 for D (5 bases). Trimming left V 6 bases short and J 0 bases short, with 11 bases between. The CDR3 sequence is 14 residues long. From germline, CDR1 is SGHRS and CDR2 YFSETQ. The CDR3 DNA reads as TGCGCCAGCAAACTAGTGTCTAGCACAGATACGCAGTATTTT. The encoded protein is CASKLVSSTDTQYF.

This clone was picked up a small number of times. This chain links TRBV28 with TRBJ2-3; TRBD2 matches 12 bases. This CDR3 region has 16 residues. J was trimmed by 4 bases and V by 4 bases; bases with no gene match: 6. Germline assignment: CDR1 MDHEN and CDR2 SYDVKM. In nucleotides, the CDR3 is TGTGCCAGCAGTTCGTGGACTAGCGGGATTCCAGATACGCAGTATTTT. Its protein is CASSSWTSGIPDTQYF.

The rearrangement links TRBV7-8 to TRBJ2-7, with a weak D call TRBD1 (6 bases). The V gene's germline CDR1 is SGHVS and CDR2 FQNEAQ. V was pared by 2 bases and J by 2 bases, with 13 bases between. The CDR3 loop spans 15 amino acids. CDR3 sequence (DNA): TGTGCCAGCAGCTTACTGACAGGAGTTACCTACGAGCAGTACTTC. This codes for CASSLLTGVTYEQYF.

This clone was found a few times. V gene TRBV5-1 combines with J gene TRBJ2-3; a possible D gene is TRBD2 (6 bases). Germline V CDR1 and CDR2: SGHRS, YFSETQ. This CDR3 region has 14 residues. V was cut by 7 bases and J by 4 bases, with 16 bases left in between. CDR3 in amino acids: CASHSGTIADTQYF. CDR3 sequence (DNA): TGCGCCAGCCATAGCGGTACTATAGCAGATACGCAGTATTTT. Variable domain in full (rest from reference TRBV5-1 and TRBJ2-3): KAGVTQTPRYLIKTRGQQVTLSCSPISGHRSVSWYQQTPGQGLQFLFEYFSETQRNKGNFPGRFSGRQFSNSRSEMNVSTLELGDSALYLCASHSGTIADTQYFGPGTRLTVL.

The CDR3 is CASTQDRGRYEQYF. CDR3 coding DNA: TGTGCCAGCACACAGGACAGGGGACGATACGAGCAGTACTTC. The chain is built from TRBV4-2 and TRBJ2-7, with TRBD1 matching 9 bases. The junction had 8 bases not matched to a gene; V was cut back by 7 bases and J by 4 bases. The CDR3 is 14 amino acids. Germline assignment: CDR1 LGHNA and CDR2 YNFKEQ.

This chain links TRBV4-1 with TRBJ2-1, with 8 bases fitting TRBD1. Losses at the gene ends were 2 bases for V and 13 bases for J; bases not matched to a gene: 10. The CDR3 length is 14 residues. CDR1 is MGHRA and CDR2 is YSYEKL in the germline V gene. CDR3 residues: CASSQLPSTGEQFF. CDR3 DNA: TGCGCCAGCAGCCAACTACCATCGACAGGGGAACAGTTCTTC.

The chain recombines TRBV6-1 with TRBJ2-5; TRBD1 matches at 9 bases. V dropped 6 bases and J dropped 9; count of bases not matched to a gene: 8. This CDR3 has 13 residues. Germline V CDR1 and CDR2: MNHNS, SASEGT. The CDR3 bases are TGTGCCAGCAGCAGACAGGGGGACGAGGCCCAGTACTTC. It specifies CASSRQGDEAQYF.

This chain uses TRBV6-5 with TRBJ2-7; D may be TRBD1 (5 bases). This CDR3 region has 14 residues. The germline CDR1 and CDR2 sequences are MNHEY and SVGAGI. V dropped 0 bases and J dropped 6 bases, with 12 bases sitting between them. The CDR3 DNA follows: TGTGCCAGCAGTTACTCTCACAAAGGGGTCGAGCAGTACTTC. Protein: CASSYSHKGVEQYF.

The chain employs TRBV2 and TRBJ1-1; TRBD1 matches 8 bases. The CDR3 runs 14 residues. Trimming removed 4 bases from V and 4 bases from J; junction bases left unmatched: 5. Looked up from germline, CDR1 is SNHLY and CDR2 is FYNNEI. This CDR3 is CASSGDRGGTEAFF. The CDR3 DNA follows: TGTGCCAGCAGTGGTGACAGGGGCGGCACTGAAGCTTTCTTT.

The rearrangement links TRBV27 to TRBJ2-1, with D possibly matching TRBD1 (6 bases). This CDR3 contains 18 residues. Germline CDR1 and CDR2: MNHEY and SMNVEV (reference sequence). The V gene lost 2 bases and the J gene lost 6 bases, with 23 bases spanning the gap. CDR3 bases: TGTGCCAGCAGTTTACAGGCCCTGGTACCAGGGGTGAGCAATGAGCAGTTCTTC. This sequence encodes CASSLQALVPGVSNEQFF.

The chain employs TRBV2 and TRBJ2-7; 11 nucleotides align to TRBD2. CDR3 size: 15 residues. The trim removed 6 bases at V and 1 base at J, leaving 5 bases unmatched. Germline CDR1 is SNHLY and CDR2 is FYNNEI. This CDR3 reads CASRGGLAGSYEQYF. The CDR3 DNA reads as TGTGCCAGCAGGGGTGGACTAGCGGGTTCCTACGAGCAGTACTTC.

The V and J genes are TRBV6-1 and TRBJ2-1; 7 bases map to TRBD1. The germline gives CDR1 MNHNS, CDR2 SASEGT. J was trimmed by 10 bases and V by 4 bases; bases with no gene match: 13. CDR3 length: 15 amino acids. CDR3 coding DNA: TGTGCCAGCAGTGCCGGGACAGCAAGGAGAAGCGAGCAGTTCTTC. It translates to CASSAGTARRSEQFF.

This clone has a single count. The rearrangement links TRBV7-2 to TRBJ1-4; a possible D gene is TRBD1 (5 bases). The ends were cut back, 5 bases at V and 7 bases at J, with 17 bases in the middle. This CDR3 contains 15 residues. From germline, CDR1 is SGHTA and CDR2 FQGNSA. CDR3: CASSKRGGSGEKLFF. The CDR3 DNA is TGTGCCAGCAGCAAACGGGGGGGGTCCGGTGAAAAACTGTTTTTT.

This clone was counted a single time. The V gene is TRBV6-5, the J gene TRBJ1-1, with D unresolved. V lost 2 bases and J lost 4, with 11 bases in between. CDR3 length: 14 amino acids. The germline CDR1 and CDR2 sequences are MNHEY and SVGAGI. The CDR3 region has the DNA TGTGCCAGCAGTTACGGGCAGGTGGGCACTGAAGCTTTCTTT. Translation gives CASSYGQVGTEAFF.